These T cell receptor beta chains were read from a single sample in a study of cytomegalovirus exposure and HLA in healthy donors. Generated by immunoSEQ multiplex PCR, the TCRdb table keeps only in-frame clones and is missing some. The sample table sets out under 75,000 clones. Sequencing was performed on PBMCs. Source of these receptors: a female donor in good health and CMV-seropositive. The CDR3 runs from the conserved cysteine through the conserved F or W. The order of the fields is D gene, J gene, V gene, CDR3 DNA, CDR3 protein. A D gene is named only where the DNA matches it firmly.

TRBD1 TRBJ2-7 TRBV30 TGTGCCTGGAGAGGTGACAGGGATCTCCGGGCCTCCTACGAGCAGTACTTC CAWRGDRDLRASYEQYF
TRBD2 TRBJ2-3 TRBV4-3 TGCGCCAGCAGCCGGGGGGGAGAGGATACGCAGTATTTT CASSRGGEDTQYF
TRBD1 TRBJ2-7 TRBV15 TGTGCCACCAGCAGGCAGGACAGGGGCGAGCAGTACTTC CATSRQDRGEQYF
TRBD1 TRBJ2-7 TRBV7-3 TGTGCCAGCAGCGCGGACAGGGCAACCCTCTACGAGCAGTACTTC CASSADRATLYEQYF
- TRBJ2-7 TRBV11-2 TGTGCCAGCAGCTTTACAGGGACCGAGCAGTACTTC CASSFTGTEQYF
- TRBJ2-2 TRBV9 TGTGCCAGCAGCGTAAATTCCCCGGGTAACACCGGGGAGCTGTTTTTT CASSVNSPGNTGELFF
TRBD1 TRBJ1-6 TRBV29-1 TGCTCCCCCCGGACAGGACGTATTGCGCACCGTTGGGATGGTTCACCCCTCCACTTT CSPRTGRIAHRWDGSPLHF
TRBD1 TRBJ2-7 TRBV29-1 TGCAGCGTATTCCCGACAGGGAAAGCCTACGAGCAGTACTTC CSVFPTGKAYEQYF
- TRBJ1-2 TRBV28 TGTGCCAGCAGTTCGGACACCGTGAAAGGCTACACCTTC CASSSDTVKGYTF
- TRBJ1-1 TRBV4-3 TGCGCCAGCAGCCAAGAGCAGGGGATTCCTGAAGCTTTCTTT CASSQEQGIPEAFF
- TRBJ1-2 TRBV6-5 TGTGCCAGCAGACCCCCGGGCCGCGGGTTTGATGGCTACACCTTC CASRPPGRGFDGYTF
TRBD1 TRBJ1-3 TRBV7-2 TGTGCCAGCAGCTTATGGGGGACAGGCACGGACACCATATATTTT CASSLWGTGTDTIYF
TRBD1 TRBJ2-2 TRBV28 TGTGCCAGCAGCTATGACAGGGGTTCCGTTACGAACACCGGGGAGCTGTTTTTT CASSYDRGSVTNTGELFF
- TRBJ1-2 TRBV25-1 TGTGCCAGCAGCTTATACTATGGCTACACCTTC CASSLYYGYTF
- TRBJ2-1 TRBV28 TGTGCCAGCAGTTACATCCGGACAGGGCAAGAGCGGACTAGCTCCTACAATGAGCAGTTCTTC CASSYIRTGQERTSSYNEQFF
TRBD1 TRBJ1-1 TRBV19 TGTGCCAGTAGTGCCCCGGGACAGGGGTACACTGAAGCTTTCTTT CASSAPGQGYTEAFF
- TRBJ1-2 TRBV28 TGTGCCAGCAGTTCACCCGGGACATCTTATGGCTACACCTTC CASSSPGTSYGYTF
- TRBJ2-3 TRBV7-8 TGTGCCAGCAGCCAGGACAGTTCTAGCACAGATACGCAGTATTTT CASSQDSSSTDTQYF
- TRBJ1-1 TRBV19 TGTGCCAGTACCCCGGGAAGAAGGGCCATGAACACTGAAGCTTTCTTT CASTPGRRAMNTEAFF
TRBD1 TRBJ2-7 TRBV19 TGTGCCAGTAGTATGGGACAGGGAACGACGACCTACGAGCAGTACTTC CASSMGQGTTTYEQYF
TRBD1 TRBJ1-5 TRBV19 TGTGCCAGTAACAAACAGGGGATTGACAATCAGCCCCAGCATTTT CASNKQGIDNQPQHF
TRBD2 TRBJ2-7 TRBV19 TGTGCCAGTAGTAACCTAGCGGGAGTCGTTCCATACGAGCAGTACTTC CASSNLAGVVPYEQYF
- TRBJ1-1 TRBV4-2 TGTGCCAGCAGGGAAAAACAGGGTAACACTGAAGCTTTCTTT CASREKQGNTEAFF